Listed here is a single T cell receptor beta chain. With 6 bases clipped from V and 2 bases from J, the junction kept 1 base outside the gene matches. The CDR3 has 12 amino acids. Germline V gene data show CDR1 as MNHEY and CDR2 as SVGAGI. A multiplex PCR was run with 60 Vbeta primers and 13 Jbeta primers. Sequencing used immunoSEQ multiplex PCR; TCRdb keeps in-frame clones, though not all of them. The profile shows about 130,000 clones, around 78% of them singletons. The sample comes from a study of cytomegalovirus exposure and HLA in healthy donors. The sequence was collected from a man younger than 35 in good health and CMV-seropositive. This rearrangement joins TRBV6-5 to TRBJ2-7; TRBD1 matches 7 bases. Sequencing was performed on PBMCs. CDR3 coding DNA: TGTGCCAGCAGGGGACAGACCTACGAGCAGTACTTC. It codes for CASRGQTYEQYF.